Each of the 11 T cell receptor beta chains below was sequenced from the same sample in a study of T cells in Graves' hyperthyroidism and ophthalmopathy. It was RNA transcripts that yielded the amplified TCR beta CDR3 regions. HTBI primers were used for first-round RT-PCR of the TCR CDR3. TCRdb reprocessed the multiplex PCR reads via MiXCR and lists one record per CDR3 protein. The sample contains about 270,000 distinct CDR3 sequences, nearly 15% of which appear only once. The sequenced sample consisted of blood. The receptor set was obtained from a woman aged 45-65 years with Graves' hyperthyroidism that later progressed to Graves' ophthalmopathy.

This clonotype was detected many times. V and J are TRBV12-3 or TRBV12-4 and TRBJ1-1; D not resolved. The CDR3 has 13 residues. Trimming took 6 bases from V and 4 from J, leaving 12 bases between them. DNA for the CDR3: TGTGCCAGCAGACTTGCAGGTGGCACTGAAGCTTTCTTT. Its protein is CASRLAGGTEAFF.

This clonotype was recorded many times. This may come from a read error, since a much larger clone is one base off. V usage is TRBV28 and J usage is TRBJ2-2; D is possibly TRBD2 (5 bases). The V end was cut by 6 bases, the J end by 9 bases, with 17 bases between. There are 14 residues in the CDR3. CDR1 is MDHEN, CDR2 SYDVKM, per germline. The CDR3 coding sequence is TGTGCCAGCAGACGTTATGGAGAGGGCAGGGAGCTGTTTTTT. It yields the protein CASRRYGEGRELFF.

This clonotype was recorded at least ten times. This chain links TRBV28 with TRBJ2-1; 8 bases match TRBD1. V trimming: 4 bases; J trimming: 0 bases; junction bases outside the gene matches: 8. This CDR3 has 17 amino acids. Germline values: CDR1 MDHEN, CDR2 SYDVKM. CDR3 in amino acids: CASSSNWDRSSYNEQFF. Written as DNA, the CDR3 is TGTGCCAGCAGTTCTAACTGGGACAGGAGCTCCTACAATGAGCAGTTCTTC.

There are a few counts of this clonotype. The chain recombines TRBV20-1 with TRBJ1-2; 9 bases align to TRBD1. Trimming at V came to 1 base and at J to 8 bases, leaving 11 bases not matched to a gene. The germline V gene has CDR1 DFQATT and CDR2 SNEGSKA (reference sequence). The CDR3 length is 15 residues. CDR3 loop: CSARGEWRTGAGYTF. DNA for the CDR3: TGCAGTGCTAGAGGAGAATGGAGGACAGGGGCCGGCTACACCTTC.

This clonotype was found many times. V is TRBV2 and J is TRBJ1-1, with D uncertain. Germline values: CDR1 SNHLY, CDR2 FYNNEI. The CDR3 contains 10 residues. V lost 10 bases and J 7 bases, leaving 10 bases between the germline ends. This chain's CDR3 is CATAQIEAFF. The CDR3 DNA follows: TGTGCCACCGCTCAGATTGAAGCTTTCTTT.

This clonotype was seen many times. The chain combines TRBV11-3 with TRBJ2-2; a possible D gene is TRBD1 (5 bases). The germline V and J ends were trimmed by 6 bases and 1 base, with 15 bases remaining between them. CDR1 and CDR2 (germline): SGHNT, YENEEA. The CDR3 is 16 amino acids. CDR3 in DNA: TGTGCCAGCAGTCACGCACCAGGGTGGAACACCGGGGAGCTGTTTTTT. Its translation: CASSHAPGWNTGELFF. The full variable domain, completed using reference TRBV11-3 and TRBJ2-2, is EAGVVQSPRYKIIEKKQPVAFWCNPISGHNTLYWYLQNLGQGPELLIRYENEEAVDDSQLPKDRFSAERLKGVDSTLKIQPAELGDSAVYLCASSHAPGWNTGELFFGEGSRLTVL.

This clonotype has ten or more counts. The rearrangement uses TRBV2 and TRBJ2-3; TRBD2 is a possible D gene (6 bases). Looked up from germline, CDR1 is SNHLY and CDR2 is FYNNEI. This CDR3 spans 12 amino acids. V shed 8 bases and J shed 3 bases, with 9 bases lying between them. Here the CDR3 reads CASRRETDTQYF. The CDR3, as DNA: TGTGCCAGCCGGAGGGAGACAGATACGCAGTATTTT.

This clonotype came up many times. This sequence joins TRBV6-5 and TRBJ2-7; 7 bases agree with TRBD1. J gave up 5 bases and V 2 bases, and 3 bases lay outside the gene matches. Germline lookup yields CDR1 MNHEY and CDR2 SVGAGI. The CDR3 is 13 amino acids. DNA of the CDR3: TGTGCCAGCAGTTACAGGGGGCTAGACGAGCAGTACTTC. Translated, it gives CASSYRGLDEQYF.

This clonotype was seen just once. The chain links TRBV18 to TRBJ1-2; 9 bases match TRBD1. This CDR3 comprises 14 residues. Germline CDR1 KGHSH, CDR2 LQKENI. V was clipped by 1 base and J by 8 bases; unmatched bases: 5. The CDR3: CASSPLGTGSGYTF. DNA for the CDR3: TGTGCCAGCTCACCACTTGGGACAGGGAGCGGCTACACCTTC.

This clonotype has ten or more counts. J is TRBJ2-2 and V is TRBV3-1, with TRBD2 matching over 10 bases. J gave up 4 bases and V 0 bases, and 5 bases lay outside the gene matches. Germline loops: CDR1 LGHDT, CDR2 YNNKEL (reference sequence). This CDR3 comprises 17 residues. CDR3 amino acids: CASSQDLWTSGTGELFF. The CDR3 DNA reads as TGTGCCAGCAGCCAAGATCTCTGGACTAGCGGCACCGGGGAGCTGTTTTTT. The complete variable domain, with remaining parts taken from reference TRBV3-1 and TRBJ2-2, reads DTAVSQTPKYLVTQMGNDKSIKCEQNLGHDTMYWYKQDSKKFLKIMFSYNNKELIINETVPNRFSPKSPDKAHLNLHINSLELGDSAVYFCASSQDLWTSGTGELFFGEGSRLTVL.

This clonotype was recorded at least ten times. V usage is TRBV20-1 and J usage is TRBJ2-4; maybe TRBD2 (5 bases). CDR3 size: 14 residues. Germline CDR1 is DFQATT and CDR2 is SNEGSKA (reference sequence). Trimming shortened V by 4 bases and J by 3 bases, and 13 bases separated the two germline ends. CDR3 sequence: CSATRALDKNIQYF. The DNA for the CDR3 is TGCAGTGCTACCCGGGCACTAGACAAAAACATTCAGTACTTC.